Presented here are 7 T cell receptor beta chains from one specimen sequenced in a study of cytomegalovirus exposure and HLA in healthy donors. The study ran its PCR with 60 Vbeta and 13 Jbeta primers. Only in-frame clones appear in the TCRdb table, and some are missing; sequencing was by immunoSEQ multiplex PCR. The data hold 200,000 or so clones, with about 81% observed a single time. Sequenced: PBMCs. The origin of the receptors is a woman aged 18-29 years in good health and CMV-seropositive.

This sequence joins TRBV4-2 and TRBJ2-2; tentative D call: TRBD2 (6 bases). V was clipped by 4 bases and J by 5 bases, with 14 bases between them. Germline-derived CDR1 and CDR2 are LGHNA and YNFKEQ. The CDR3 is 15 residues long. The CDR3 nucleotides are TGTGCCAGCAGCCTGTCGGCGGGGCCGACCGGGGAGCTGTTTTTT. Its translation: CASSLSAGPTGELFF.

The J gene is TRBJ1-1, the V gene TRBV30; D call uncertain. With 1 base removed from V and 0 bases from J, the gap between germline ends came to 6 bases. CDR3 length: 13 residues. CDR1 GTSNPN and CDR2 SVGIG come from the germline V gene (reference sequence). CDR3 coding DNA: TGTGCCTGGAGTGGGACTTTGAACACTGAAGCTTTCTTT. Encoded protein: CAWSGTLNTEAFF.

V usage is TRBV5-5 and J usage is TRBJ2-3; TRBD2 aligns across 13 bases. There are 19 residues in the CDR3. Germline V lookup: CDR1 SGHKS, CDR2 YYEKEE (reference sequence). With 0 bases clipped from V and 1 base from J, the junction kept 8 bases outside the gene matches. The CDR3 loop reads CASSLARLAGGKRTDTQYF. Written as DNA, the CDR3 is TGTGCCAGCAGCTTGGCCCGACTAGCGGGGGGAAAACGCACAGATACGCAGTATTTT.

The chain employs TRBV6-1 and TRBJ2-4; 7 bases are a match to TRBD1. The CDR3 covers 16 residues. Germline lookup yields CDR1 MNHNS and CDR2 SASEGT. Trimming cost V 0 bases and J 7 bases; bases outside gene matches: 9. Written as DNA, the CDR3 is TGTGCCAGCAGTGAAGCGCTGGTTAGGGGGCTGAACATTCAGTACTTC. Protein sequence: CASSEALVRGLNIQYF.

V gene TRBV18 combines with J gene TRBJ1-1; D gene ambiguous. V lost 5 bases and J lost 5, with 18 bases in between. CDR3 length: 15 amino acids. Germline values: CDR1 KGHSH, CDR2 LQKENI. The CDR3 DNA reads TGTGCCAGCTCATCCCGCTTACAGTCACGGACTGAAGCTTTCTTT. Its translation: CASSSRLQSRTEAFF. Full variable domain (rest looked up from reference TRBV18 and TRBJ1-1): NAGVMQNPRHLVRRRGQEARLRCSPMKGHSHVYWYRQLPEEGLKFMVYLQKENIIDESGMPKERFSAEFPKEGPSILRIQQVVRGDSAAYFCASSSRLQSRTEAFFGQGTRLTVV.

This clone was seen a few times. This chain links TRBV5-1 with TRBJ2-5, with 8 bases aligning to TRBD2. CDR3 size: 13 residues. V was clipped by 4 bases and J by 9 bases; unmatched bases: 8. CDR1 SGHRS and CDR2 YFSETQ come from the germline V gene. The CDR3 here is CASSPANGGAQYF. CDR3 coding DNA: TGCGCCAGCAGCCCGGCGAACGGGGGGGCCCAGTACTTC.

This chain uses TRBV5-4 with TRBJ1-1, with D uncertain. The CDR3 extends over 15 amino acids. The germline V gene encodes CDR1 SGHNT and CDR2 YYREEE (reference sequence). Trimming shortened V by 0 bases and J by 1 base, and 10 bases separated the two germline ends. DNA of the CDR3: TGTGCCAGCAGCTTGGGGGGAGGGTCGAACACTGAAGCTTTCTTT. This encodes CASSLGGGSNTEAFF.